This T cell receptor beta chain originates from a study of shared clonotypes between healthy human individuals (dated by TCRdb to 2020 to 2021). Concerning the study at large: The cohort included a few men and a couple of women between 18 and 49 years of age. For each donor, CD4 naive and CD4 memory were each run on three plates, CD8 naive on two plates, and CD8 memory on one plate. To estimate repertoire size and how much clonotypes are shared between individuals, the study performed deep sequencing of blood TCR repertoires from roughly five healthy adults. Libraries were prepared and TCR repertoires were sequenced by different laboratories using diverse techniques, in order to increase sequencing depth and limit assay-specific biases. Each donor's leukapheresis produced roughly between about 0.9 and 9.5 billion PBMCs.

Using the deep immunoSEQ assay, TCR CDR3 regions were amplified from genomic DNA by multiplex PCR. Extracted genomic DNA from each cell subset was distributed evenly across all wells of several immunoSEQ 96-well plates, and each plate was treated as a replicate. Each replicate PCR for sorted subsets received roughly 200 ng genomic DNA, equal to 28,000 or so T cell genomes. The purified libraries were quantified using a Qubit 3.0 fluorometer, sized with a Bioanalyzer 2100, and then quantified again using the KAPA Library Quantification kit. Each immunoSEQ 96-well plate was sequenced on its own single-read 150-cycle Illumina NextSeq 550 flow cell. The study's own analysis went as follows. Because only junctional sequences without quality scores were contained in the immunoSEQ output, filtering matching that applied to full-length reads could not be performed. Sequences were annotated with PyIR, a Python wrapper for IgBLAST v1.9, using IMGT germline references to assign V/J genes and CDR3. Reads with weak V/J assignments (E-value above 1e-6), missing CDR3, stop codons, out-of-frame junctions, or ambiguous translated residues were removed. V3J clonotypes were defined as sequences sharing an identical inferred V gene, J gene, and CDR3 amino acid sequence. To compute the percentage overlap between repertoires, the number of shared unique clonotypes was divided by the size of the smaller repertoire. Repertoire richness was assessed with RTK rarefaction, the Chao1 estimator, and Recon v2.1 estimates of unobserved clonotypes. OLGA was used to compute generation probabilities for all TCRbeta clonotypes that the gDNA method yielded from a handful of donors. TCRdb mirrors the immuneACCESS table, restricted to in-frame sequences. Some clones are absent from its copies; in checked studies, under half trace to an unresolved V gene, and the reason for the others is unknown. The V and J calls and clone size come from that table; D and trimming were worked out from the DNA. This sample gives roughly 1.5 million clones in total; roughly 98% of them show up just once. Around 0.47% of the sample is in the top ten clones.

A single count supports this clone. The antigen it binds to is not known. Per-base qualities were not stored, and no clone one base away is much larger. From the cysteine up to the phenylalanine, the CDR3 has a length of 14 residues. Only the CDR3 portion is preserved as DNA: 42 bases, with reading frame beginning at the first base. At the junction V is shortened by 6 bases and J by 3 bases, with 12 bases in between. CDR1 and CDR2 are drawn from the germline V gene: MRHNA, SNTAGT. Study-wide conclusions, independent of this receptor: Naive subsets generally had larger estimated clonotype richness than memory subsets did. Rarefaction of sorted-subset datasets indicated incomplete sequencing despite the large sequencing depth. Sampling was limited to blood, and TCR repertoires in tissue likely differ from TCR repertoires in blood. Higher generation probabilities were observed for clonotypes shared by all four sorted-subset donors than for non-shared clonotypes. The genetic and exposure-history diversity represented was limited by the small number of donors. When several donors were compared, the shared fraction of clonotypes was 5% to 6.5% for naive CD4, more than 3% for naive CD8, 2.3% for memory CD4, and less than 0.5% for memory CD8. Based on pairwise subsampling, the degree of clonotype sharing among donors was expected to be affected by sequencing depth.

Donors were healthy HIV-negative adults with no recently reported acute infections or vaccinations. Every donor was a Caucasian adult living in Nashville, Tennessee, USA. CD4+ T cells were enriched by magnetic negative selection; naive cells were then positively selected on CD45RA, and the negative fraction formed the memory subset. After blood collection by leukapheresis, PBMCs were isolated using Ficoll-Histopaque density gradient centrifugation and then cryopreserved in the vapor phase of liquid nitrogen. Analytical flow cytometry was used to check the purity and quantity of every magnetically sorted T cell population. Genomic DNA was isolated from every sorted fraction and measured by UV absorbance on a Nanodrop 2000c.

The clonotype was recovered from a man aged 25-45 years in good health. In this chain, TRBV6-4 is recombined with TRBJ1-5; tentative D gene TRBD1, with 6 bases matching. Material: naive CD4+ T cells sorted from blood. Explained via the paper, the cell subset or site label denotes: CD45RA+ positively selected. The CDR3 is CASRGGQFNQPQHF. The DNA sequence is TGTGCCAGCAGAGGGGGACAATTCAATCAGCCCCAGCATTTT.